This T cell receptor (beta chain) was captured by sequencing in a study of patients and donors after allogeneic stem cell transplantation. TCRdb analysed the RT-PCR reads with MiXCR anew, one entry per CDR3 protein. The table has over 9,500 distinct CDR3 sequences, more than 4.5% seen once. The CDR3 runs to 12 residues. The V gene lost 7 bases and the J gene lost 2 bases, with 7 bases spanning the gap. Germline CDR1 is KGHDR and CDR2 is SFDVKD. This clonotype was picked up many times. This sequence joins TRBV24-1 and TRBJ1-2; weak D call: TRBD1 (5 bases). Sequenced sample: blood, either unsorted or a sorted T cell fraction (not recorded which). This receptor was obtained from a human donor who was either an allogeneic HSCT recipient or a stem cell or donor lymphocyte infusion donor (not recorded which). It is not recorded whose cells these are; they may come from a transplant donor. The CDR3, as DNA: TGTGCCACCAGGGACACAAACTATGGCTACACCTTC. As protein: CATRDTNYGYTF.